The rows below give T cell receptor beta chains drawn from one sample of a study of cytomegalovirus exposure and HLA in healthy donors. Profiling relied on immunoSEQ multiplex PCR, and the TCRdb table lists in-frame clones only, not all of them. The sample holds roughly 200,000 clones, around 78% seen once. Material for sequencing was PBMCs. All receptors derive from a woman aged 25 to 39 in good health and CMV-seropositive. CDR3s include the opening cysteine and the closing phenylalanine or tryptophan. The D gene is left open where the match is weak. Clone size, where shown, is once, few, many, or a class for clones that have expanded.

abundance,j_gene,d_gene,v_gene,CDR3nt,CDR3aa
.,TRBJ1-2,.,TRBV5-1,TGCGCCAGCAGCTTGGAACAGGGTAACTATGGCTACACCTTC,CASSLEQGNYGYTF
.,TRBJ2-3,.,TRBV28,TGTGCCAGCAGTTTAATTTTGGGGGGTAGTGGTACGCAGTATTTT,CASSLILGGSGTQYF
.,TRBJ1-2,.,TRBV27,TGTGCCAGCAGCCTCACTAAGGGGGGGAACCGCTACACCTTC,CASSLTKGGNRYTF
.,TRBJ1-4,.,TRBV7-2,TGTGCCAGCAGCTTTTCCAATAATGAAAAACTGTTTTTT,CASSFSNNEKLFF
few,TRBJ2-2,.,TRBV5-1,TGCGCCAGCAGCAACGGACAGAACACCGGGGAGCTGTTTTTT,CASSNGQNTGELFF
.,TRBJ1-1,.,TRBV6-1,TGTGCCAGCAGTGAACTCGTCGGGAACACTGAAGCTTTCTTT,CASSELVGNTEAFF
once,TRBJ1-2,.,TRBV30,TGTGCCTGGAGTGTACAAGGGGACTATGGCTACACCTTC,CAWSVQGDYGYTF
.,TRBJ1-3,TRBD1,TRBV19,TGTGCCAGTATCACGACGAGGGGGCCAGGAAACACCATATATTTT,CASITTRGPGNTIYF
.,TRBJ2-7,TRBD2,TRBV2,TGTGCCAGCAGTGGGACTAGCGGGGCCCACCCCTCCTACGAGCAGTACTTC,CASSGTSGAHPSYEQYF
.,TRBJ2-2,TRBD2,TRBV9,TGTGCCAGCAGCGTAGGGGCGGGGGGAACGAACACCGGGGAGCTGTTTTTT,CASSVGAGGTNTGELFF